Below are 9 T cell receptor delta chains sequenced from a single sample in a study of gamma-delta T cells after stem cell transplantation. TCRdb re-called clones from the RT-PCR reads using CATT. The sample has more than 1,300 delta-chain clones, about half seen once. Sequencing was performed on gamma-delta T cells. The receptors were gathered from a human donor. It is not recorded whose cells these are; they may come from a transplant donor.

With respect to this clone: A far larger clone is one nucleotide away, so this likely arose from a read error. This chain joins TRDV2 and TRDJ1; TRDD3 aligns across 11 bases. Per germline, CDR1 GEAIGNYY and CDR2 EKD. This CDR3 region has 15 residues. The chain's CDR3 is CACGTLGDTSDKLIF. CDR3 DNA sequence: TGTGCCTGTGGCACCCTGGGGGATACTTCCGATAAACTCATCTTT.

Remarks on this clone: A much larger clone differs by one base, so this may be a read error. This chain uses TRDV2 with TRDJ1, with 7 bases lining up with TRDD3. The V segment lost 3 bases and the J segment 10 bases; nucleotides outside the gene matches: 25. There are 18 residues in the CDR3. CDR1 GEAIGNYY and CDR2 EKD come from the germline V gene. The CDR3 protein is CACDPTWEYETGVERLIF. The CDR3 nucleotides read TGTGCCTGTGACCCCACATGGGAATACGAAACTGGGGTGGAAAGACTCATCTTT.

This clone is judged medium-sized. The chain links TRDV1 to TRDJ1; 11 positions match TRDD3. V dropped 0 bases and J dropped 1; count of bases not matched to a gene: 13. This CDR3 comprises 20 residues. Germline CDR1 reads TSWWSYY; CDR2 reads QGS. The CDR3 region has the DNA TGTGCTCTTGGGGAACTGCCCCGGTGGGGGATACGAGGGGGCACCGATAAACTCATCTTT. Protein product: CALGELPRWGIRGGTDKLIF.

Within the sample, this clone is medium-sized (0.01 to 0.1%). V is TRDV1 and J is TRDJ1; TRDD3 is a possible D gene (6 bases). The germline V gene has CDR1 TSWWSYY and CDR2 QGS. This CDR3 spans 19 amino acids. V gave up 5 bases and J gave up 0 bases, with 25 bases separating them. The CDR3 sequence: CALGTRRVREWGYTDKLIF. The DNA for the CDR3 is TGTGCTCTTGGGACGCGCAGGGTAAGAGAATGGGGATACACCGATAAACTCATCTTT.

This clone is large. The germline gene is not matched at one end of the junction; a read error may be the cause. This sequence joins TRAV29/DV5 and TRDJ2, with 7 bases fitting TRDD3. This CDR3 is 22 amino acids long. The V gene's germline CDR1 is NSMFDY and CDR2 ISSIKDK. The chain's CDR3 is CAASAIPVFTWGPVALTAQLFF. The CDR3 nucleotides read TGTGCAGCAAGCGCTATTCCAGTTTTTACCTGGGGGCCCGTAGCTTTGACAGCACAACTATTCTTT.

In its sample, this clone ranks as large. This sequence joins TRDV2 and TRDJ1; 11 nucleotides match TRDD3. The CDR3 loop spans 16 amino acids. CDR1 and CDR2 (germline): GEAIGNYY, EKD. V lost 3 bases, J lost 0 bases, and 5 bases stayed unmatched. CDR3 amino acids: CACDSILGDNTDKLIF. For the CDR3, the DNA is TGTGCCTGTGACTCCATACTGGGGGATAACACCGATAAACTCATCTTT.

Comments on this clone: A read error may be the cause here, since a much bigger clone is one base away. This specimen includes other DNA sequences encoding the same CDR3. The J gene is TRDJ1, the V gene TRDV1; no firm D call. This CDR3 is 15 amino acids long. Germline V gives CDR1 TSWWSYY, CDR2 QGS. V was cut by 7 bases and J by 5 bases, with 20 bases left in between. CDR3 residues: CALADGQGPTDKLIF. In DNA form, the CDR3 reads TGTGCTCTTGCCGACGGGCAGGGCCCCACTGATAAACTCATCTTT.

Of note for this clone: A read error likely explains this, since a far larger clone differs by one base. Different DNA sequences within this sample yield the same CDR3. The chain uses TRDV2 and TRDJ1; TRDD3 agrees at 9 bases. Germline lookup yields CDR1 GEAIGNYY and CDR2 EKD. The CDR3 contains 19 residues. V trimming: 0 bases; J trimming: 2 bases; junction bases outside the gene matches: 15. CDR3 loop: CACDTGFLRGYADTDKLIF. CDR3 nucleotide sequence: TGTGCCTGTGACACCGGCTTCCTAAGGGGATACGCGGATACCGATAAACTCATCTTT.

A word on this clone: A far larger clone is just one base off, so this is likely a read error. The same CDR3 arises from other DNA sequences in this sample as well. The chain couples TRDV1 to TRDJ1; the match to TRDD3 covers 10 bases. The CDR3 is 23 amino acids. Trimming removed 3 bases from V and 1 base from J; junction bases left unmatched: 26. The germline V gene encodes CDR1 TSWWSYY and CDR2 QGS. The CDR3 coding sequence is TGTGCTCTTGGGGATCCGAGGCCCCCTACGCACAGGTTGATGGGGGATACCACCGATAAACTCATCTTT. Its translation is CALGDPRPPTHRLMGDTTDKLIF.